This paragraph reports one TCR beta chain. In the source study's methods: Amplification of reference gene primers was used by the study to estimate nucleated cell counts. Libraries were prepared by immunoSEQ multiplex PCR; TCRdb keeps only in-frame clonotypes and omits some of them. V, J and clone size are those of that table, while D and trimming were read from the DNA. Here the sample spans 150,000 to 200,000 clones, 87% being singletons. The data stem from a study of blood T cell repertoires in COVID-19. On the study more broadly: The samples span acute and convalescent COVID-19 from the United States, Italy and Spain. PBMCs, B-cell-depleted T cells, or T cells were the source of the cDNA or gDNA that made up the material.

The CDR3 covers 14 residues. V shed 6 bases, J shed 3 bases, and the junction held 7 bases outside the gene matches. Per the germline V gene, CDR1 is MDHEN and CDR2 is SYDVKM. The specimen was peripheral blood. The chain carries TRBV28 and TRBJ1-2, with 7 bases that match TRBD1. The sequence came from a man aged 18 to 29 with active or convalescent COVID-19. Here the CDR3 reads CASSSFRGDYGYTF. The CDR3 DNA reads TGTGCCAGCAGCTCGTTCAGGGGGGACTATGGCTACACCTTC.